This TCR beta chain was obtained from a study of cytomegalovirus exposure and HLA in healthy donors. Study findings and constraints: Among TCR beta chains, those listed as cytomegalovirus-associated numbered about 160. A previous analysis found most TCR beta V segments productive roughly 87% or roughly 30% of the time. Among donors in an Asian-associated ancestry cluster, a later analysis reportedly found fewer N-insertions than the approximately 700-donor mean. Analyses of presence/absence relied on an assumption of roughly uniform sequencing depth across donors.

PCR primers comprised 60 Vbeta and 13 Jbeta primers. The repertoire was sequenced with immunoSEQ multiplex PCR; TCRdb's copy has only in-frame clones and lacks some. The sample contains some 120,000 clones, less than 80% of which appear only once. The CDR3 has 14 amino acids. V dropped 8 bases and J dropped 0 bases, with 13 bases sitting between them. The germline CDR1 and CDR2 sequences are WSHSY and SAAADI. Details on this clone: What it recognizes is unknown.

The TCR comes from a man aged 35 to 55 in good health and CMV-seropositive. The chain is built from TRBV10-2 and TRBJ1-2; D is unresolved. Sequencing used PBMCs. The CDR3 sequence is CASRMATTNYGYTF. In nucleotides, the CDR3 is TGCGCCAGCCGAATGGCCACAACTAACTATGGCTACACCTTC.